The subject of this entry is one T cell receptor (beta chain). This specimen belongs to a study of blood T cell repertoires in COVID-19. Across the whole study: Samples of COVID-19 (acute and convalescent) were obtained from the United States, Italy and Spain. Sample material is recorded as cDNA or gDNA derived from T cells, B-cell-depleted T cells, or PBMCs.

In the original workflow: Reference gene primer amplification in the assay estimated nucleated cell counts. Repertoires were generated with immunoSEQ multiplex PCR, while TCRdb's copy carries only in-frame clones and drops some. That table supplies the V and J calls and clone size; D and trimming were determined from the DNA. This sample yields more than 35,000 clones, of which around four fifths are seen a single time; around 38% belongs to the top ten. The sample taken for sequencing was peripheral blood. This receptor was obtained from a man older than 75 with active or convalescent COVID-19.

CDR3 in amino acids: CASTPDRGDYGYTF. CDR3 coding DNA: TGTGCCAGCACCCCAGACAGGGGCGACTATGGCTACACCTTC. The chain has TRBV28 and TRBJ1-2; TRBD1 matches at 8 bases. This CDR3 has 14 amino acids. In germline, CDR1 is MDHEN, CDR2 SYDVKM. V was pared by 7 bases and J by 3 bases, with 7 bases of the junction left unmatched.